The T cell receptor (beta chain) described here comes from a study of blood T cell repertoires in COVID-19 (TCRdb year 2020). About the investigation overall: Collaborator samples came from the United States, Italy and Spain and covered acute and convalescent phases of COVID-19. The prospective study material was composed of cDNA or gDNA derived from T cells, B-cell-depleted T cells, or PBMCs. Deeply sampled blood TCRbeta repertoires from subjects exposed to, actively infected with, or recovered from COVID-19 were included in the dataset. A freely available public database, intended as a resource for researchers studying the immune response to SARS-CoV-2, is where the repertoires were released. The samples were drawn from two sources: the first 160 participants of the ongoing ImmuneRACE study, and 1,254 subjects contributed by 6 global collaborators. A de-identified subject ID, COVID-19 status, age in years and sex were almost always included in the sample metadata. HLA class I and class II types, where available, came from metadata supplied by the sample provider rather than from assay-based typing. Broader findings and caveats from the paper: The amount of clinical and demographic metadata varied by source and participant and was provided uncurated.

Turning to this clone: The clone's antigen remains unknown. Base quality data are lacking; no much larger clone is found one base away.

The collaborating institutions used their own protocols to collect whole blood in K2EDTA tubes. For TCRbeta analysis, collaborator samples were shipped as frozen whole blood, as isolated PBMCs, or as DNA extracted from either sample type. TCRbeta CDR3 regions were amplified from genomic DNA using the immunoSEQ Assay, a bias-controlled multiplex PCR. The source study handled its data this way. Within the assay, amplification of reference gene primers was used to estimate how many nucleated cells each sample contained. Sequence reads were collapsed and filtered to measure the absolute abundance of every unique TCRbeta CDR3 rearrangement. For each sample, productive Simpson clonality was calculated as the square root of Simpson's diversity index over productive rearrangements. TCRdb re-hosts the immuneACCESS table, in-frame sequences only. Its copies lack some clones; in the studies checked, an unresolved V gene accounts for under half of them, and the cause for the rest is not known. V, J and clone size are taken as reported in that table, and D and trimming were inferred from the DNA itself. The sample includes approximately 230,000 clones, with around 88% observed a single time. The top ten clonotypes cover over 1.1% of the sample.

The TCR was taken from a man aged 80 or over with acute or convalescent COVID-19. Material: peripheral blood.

The nucleotides read TGTGCCAGCAGCTCCAGCGGGATCGTTGGTAATGAGCAGTTCTTC. Its amino acids are CASSSSGIVGNEQFF. The chain couples TRBV9 to TRBJ2-1; TRBD2 fits 7 bases in the junction. V ends up 4 bases short and J 7 bases short, with an unmatched junction base count of 11. In the germline V gene, CDR1 corresponds to SGDLS and CDR2 to YYNGEE. The CDR3 holds 15 amino acids from the cysteine to the phenylalanine. The sequence is cut down to CDR3 DNA, 45 bases in frame from base 1.